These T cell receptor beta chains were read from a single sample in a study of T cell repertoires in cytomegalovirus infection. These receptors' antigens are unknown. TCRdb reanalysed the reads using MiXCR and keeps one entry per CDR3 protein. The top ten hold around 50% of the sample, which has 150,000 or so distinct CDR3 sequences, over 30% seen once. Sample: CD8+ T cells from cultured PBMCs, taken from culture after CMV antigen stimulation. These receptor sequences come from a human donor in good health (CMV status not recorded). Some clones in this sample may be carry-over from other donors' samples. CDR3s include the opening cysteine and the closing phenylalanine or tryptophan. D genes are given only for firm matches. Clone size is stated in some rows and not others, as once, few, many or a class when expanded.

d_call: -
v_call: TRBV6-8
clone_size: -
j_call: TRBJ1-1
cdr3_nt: TGTGCCAGCAGTTACTCAGGGGCCGGAGAAGGCACTGAAGCTTTCTTT
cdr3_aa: CASSYSGAGEGTEAFF

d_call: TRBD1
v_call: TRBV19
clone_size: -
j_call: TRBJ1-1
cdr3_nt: TGTGCCAGTAGTATAGGGACCAGGGGGCTGGCCACTGAAGCTTTCTTT
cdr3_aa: CASSIGTRGLATEAFF

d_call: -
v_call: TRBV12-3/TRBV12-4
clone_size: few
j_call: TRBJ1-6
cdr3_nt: TGTGCCAGCAGCTTAGGGCCTGGACGGGGAGACTATTCACCCCTCCACTTT
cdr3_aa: CASSLGPGRGDYSPLHF

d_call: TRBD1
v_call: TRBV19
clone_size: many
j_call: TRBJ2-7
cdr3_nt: TGTGCCAGTAGTATAGATACAGGGGCCTACTCCTACGAGCAGTACTTC
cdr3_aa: CASSIDTGAYSYEQYF

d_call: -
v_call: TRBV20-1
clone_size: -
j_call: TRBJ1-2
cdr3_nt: TGCAGTGCTAGAGATAGGTCAGGGCGTAACTATGGCTACACCTTC
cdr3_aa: CSARDRSGRNYGYTF

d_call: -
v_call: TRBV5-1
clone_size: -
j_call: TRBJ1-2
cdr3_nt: TGCGCCAGCAGCCACGGGACAACGATTGGCTACACCTTC
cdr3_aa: CASSHGTTIGYTF

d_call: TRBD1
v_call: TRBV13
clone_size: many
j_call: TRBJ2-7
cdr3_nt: TGTGCCAGCAGCTTAGCCGGGACAGGATCCCACGAGCAGTACTTC
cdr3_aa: CASSLAGTGSHEQYF

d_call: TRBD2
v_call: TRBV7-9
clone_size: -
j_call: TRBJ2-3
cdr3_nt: TGTGCCAGCAGCTCGGGACTAGCGGGGGTTAGAAGCACAGATACGCAGTATTTT
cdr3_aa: CASSSGLAGVRSTDTQYF

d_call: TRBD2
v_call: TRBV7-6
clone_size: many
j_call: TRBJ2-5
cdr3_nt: TGTGCCAGCAGCCTTTCCGCGGGAGCACAAGAGACCCAGTACTTC
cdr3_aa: CASSLSAGAQETQYF

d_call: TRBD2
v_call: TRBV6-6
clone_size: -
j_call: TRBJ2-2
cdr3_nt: TGTGCCAGCAGTCCGGGGGGACCGAACACCGGGGAGCTGTTTTTT
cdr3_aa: CASSPGGPNTGELFF

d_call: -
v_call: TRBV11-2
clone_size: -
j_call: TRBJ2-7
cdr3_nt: TGTGCCAGCGCTACCCTCTCCTACGAGCAGTACTTC
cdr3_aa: CASATLSYEQYF

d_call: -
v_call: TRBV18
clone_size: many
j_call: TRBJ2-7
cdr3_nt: TGTGCCAGCTCAAACGACAAATCCTACGAGCAGTACTTC
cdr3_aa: CASSNDKSYEQYF

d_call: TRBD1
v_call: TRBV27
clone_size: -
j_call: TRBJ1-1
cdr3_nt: TGTGCCAGCAGTTCAGGGGGAGTGCGGGAAGCTTTCTTT
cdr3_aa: CASSSGGVREAFF

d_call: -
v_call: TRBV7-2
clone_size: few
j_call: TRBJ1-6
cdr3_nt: TGTGCCAGCAGGGAGCTCAGGGTTGATTCACCCCTCCACTTT
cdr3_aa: CASRELRVDSPLHF

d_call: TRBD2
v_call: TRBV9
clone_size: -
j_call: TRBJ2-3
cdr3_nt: TGTGCCAGCAGCGGCGGGGGGAGCACAGATACGCAGTATTTT
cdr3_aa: CASSGGGSTDTQYF

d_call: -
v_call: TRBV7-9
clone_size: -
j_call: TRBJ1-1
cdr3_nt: TGTGCCAGCAGCTTAGCGTCGTACACTGAAGCTTTCTTT
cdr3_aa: CASSLASYTEAFF

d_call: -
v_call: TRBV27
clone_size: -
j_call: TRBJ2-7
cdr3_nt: TGTGCCAGCAGTTCCGGGAACTCCTACGAGCAGTACTTC
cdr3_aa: CASSSGNSYEQYF

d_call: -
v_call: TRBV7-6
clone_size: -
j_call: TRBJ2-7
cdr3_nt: TGTGCCAGCAGCTTAGCGGACCGCTACGAGCAGTACTTC
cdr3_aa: CASSLADRYEQYF

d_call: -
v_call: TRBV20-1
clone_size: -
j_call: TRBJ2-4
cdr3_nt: TGCAGTGCTCGTACAGGGTTAAAAAACATTCAGTACTTC
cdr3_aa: CSARTGLKNIQYF

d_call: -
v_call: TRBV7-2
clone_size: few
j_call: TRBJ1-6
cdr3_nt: TGTGCCAGCAGCTTACTATCCGGGGGGAATTCACCCCTCCACTTT
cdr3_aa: CASSLLSGGNSPLHF

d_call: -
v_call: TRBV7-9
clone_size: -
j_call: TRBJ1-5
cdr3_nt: TGTGCCAGCAGCTTAGCGGACAATCAGCCCCAGCATTTT
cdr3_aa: CASSLADNQPQHF

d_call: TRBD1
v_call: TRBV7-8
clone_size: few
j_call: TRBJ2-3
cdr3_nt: TGTGCCAGCAGCCCGGCGGGACAGGGACTAAGCACAGATACGCAGTATTTT
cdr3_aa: CASSPAGQGLSTDTQYF

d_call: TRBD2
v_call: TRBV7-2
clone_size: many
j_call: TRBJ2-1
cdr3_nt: TGTGCCAGCAGCATGGGACTAGCGGCCAACAATGAGCAGTTCTTC
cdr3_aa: CASSMGLAANNEQFF

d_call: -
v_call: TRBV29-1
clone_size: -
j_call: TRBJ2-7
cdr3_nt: TGCAGCGTTGGGTACGGGGTTAACTACGAGCAGTACTTC
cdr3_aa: CSVGYGVNYEQYF

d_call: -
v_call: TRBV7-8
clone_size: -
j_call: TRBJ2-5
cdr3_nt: TGTGCCAGCAGCGGACTGGGAGAGACCCAGTACTTC
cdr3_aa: CASSGLGETQYF

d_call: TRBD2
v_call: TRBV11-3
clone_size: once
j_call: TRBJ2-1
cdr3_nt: TGTGCCAGCAGCTTAGAGGAGCGGGGGGGGACCAATGAGCAGTTCTTC
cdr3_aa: CASSLEERGGTNEQFF